This record covers a single T cell receptor (beta chain). The data originate from a study of blood T cell repertoires in COVID-19. Here immunoSEQ multiplex PCR was the method, and the copy in TCRdb shows in-frame clones only, minus some. Of 65,000 to 95,000 clones in the sample, roughly 79% are singletons; the top ten hold 15%. The germline V gene has CDR1 SGHAT and CDR2 FQNNGV. CDR3 length: 17 residues. V was clipped by 5 bases and J by 1 base; unmatched bases: 13. The gene calls are TRBV11-2 and TRBJ1-1, with 7 bases aligning to TRBD1. Sequencing was done on a sample of peripheral blood. The receptor comes from a human donor in a cohort sampled during active COVID-19. For the CDR3, the DNA is TGTGCCAGCAGCCACCACAGGGGCCCTACTTCGAACACTGAAGCTTTCTTT. It codes for CASSHHRGPTSNTEAFF.